The 21 T cell receptor beta chains below come from one sample, sequenced in a study of Ad26.COV2.S vaccination and SARS-CoV-2 variants. Sample treatment: about 20 received Ad26.COV2.S at low or high dose, single or two shots; five or six received placebo; per-sample allocation not given. Day 63 after the first vaccine or placebo injection was the time point for sampling. Sequenced by immunoSEQ multiplex PCR; TCRdb stores in-frame clones only, minus some. The sample lists around 450,000 clones, 80% to 90% occurring once. Here the sequenced sample was peripheral blood, taken in a trial of Ad26.COV2.S vaccine versus placebo. Receptor source: a person between 18 and 60 years old who received the Ad26.COV2.S COVID-19 vaccine or a placebo.

The chain has TRBV5-1 and TRBJ1-4; 9 positions match TRBD1. Per germline, CDR1 SGHRS and CDR2 YFSETQ. The CDR3 covers 14 residues. The ends lost 5 bases at V and 8 bases at J; junction bases unmatched: 7. The chain's CDR3 is CASSLQGAGEKLFF. CDR3 nucleotides: TGCGCCAGCAGTCTACAGGGGGCCGGAGAAAAACTGTTTTTT. Full variable domain (missing parts from reference TRBV5-1 and TRBJ1-4): KAGVTQTPRYLIKTRGQQVTLSCSPISGHRSVSWYQQTPGQGLQFLFEYFSETQRNKGNFPGRFSGRQFSNSRSEMNVSTLELGDSALYLCASSLQGAGEKLFFGSGTQLSVL.

The V gene is TRBV6-2 or TRBV6-3, the J gene TRBJ1-1; possible D gene TRBD1, 6 bases. The CDR3 extends over 16 amino acids. Trimming removed 2 bases at V and 4 bases at J, with 17 bases between. Germline lookup yields CDR1 MNHEY and CDR2 SVGEGT. CDR3 residues: CASSYSRGAISTEAFF. The CDR3, as DNA: TGTGCCAGCAGTTACAGTAGGGGGGCGATCAGCACTGAAGCTTTCTTT.

The chain's CDR3 is CASSLGPSYEQYF. CDR3 sequence (DNA): TGTGCCAGCAGCTTAGGGCCCTCCTACGAGCAGTACTTC. The chain joins TRBV11-1 to TRBJ2-7, with D unclear. Trimming left V 1 base short and J 0 bases short, with 4 bases between. There are 13 residues in the CDR3. The germline CDR1 and CDR2 sequences are SGHAT and FQDESV (reference sequence).

This chain links TRBV5-1 with TRBJ2-4; D perhaps matches TRBD2 (5 bases). Per the germline V gene, CDR1 is SGHRS and CDR2 is YFSETQ. Trimming shortened V by 0 bases and J by 8 bases, and 9 bases separated the two germline ends. This CDR3 is built from 13 residues. CDR3 DNA: TGCGCCAGCAGCTTGGGTTGGGGAGACATTCAGTACTTC. It yields the protein CASSLGWGDIQYF.

There are a few counts of this clone. This chain links TRBV18 with TRBJ2-7, with 7 bases lining up with TRBD1. CDR1 is KGHSH and CDR2 is LQKENI in the germline V gene. V lost 5 bases, J lost 7 bases, and 8 bases stayed unmatched. The CDR3 is made up of 13 amino acids. The CDR3 is CASSINRGREQYV. The CDR3 nucleotides read TGTGCCAGCTCAATCAACAGGGGCAGGGAGCAGTACGTC.

V is TRBV6-5 and J is TRBJ2-5; 12 nucleotides match TRBD1. The length of the CDR3 is 15 residues. Germline CDR1 reads MNHEY; CDR2 reads SVGAGI. J lost 7 bases, V lost 4 bases, and 7 bases had no gene match. This CDR3 is CASSSKGQGAGTQYF. CDR3 in DNA: TGTGCCAGCAGTTCCAAGGGACAGGGGGCTGGGACCCAGTACTTC.

The J gene is TRBJ1-2, the V gene TRBV24-1; D gene unclear. CDR1 and CDR2 (germline): KGHDR, SFDVKD. The CDR3 has 12 residues. The V end was cut by 10 bases, the J end by 2 bases, with 10 bases between. The CDR3 DNA reads as TGTGCCACTGAGGACGGGAACTATGGCTACACCTTC. It specifies CATEDGNYGYTF.

A few counts support this clone. The chain uses TRBV2 and TRBJ1-2; a weak D match, TRBD1 (5 bases). Trimming removed 3 bases from V and 6 bases from J, with 8 bases in between. The CDR3 runs to 12 residues. CDR1 SNHLY and CDR2 FYNNEI come from the germline V gene. The CDR3 here is CASSDQGHGYTF. Here the CDR3 DNA reads TGTGCCAGCAGTGACCAGGGTCATGGCTACACCTTC.

This clone was picked up a small number of times. The genes are TRBV20-1 and TRBJ1-1, with D hard to call. Germline loops: CDR1 DFQATT, CDR2 SNEGSKA (reference sequence). Trimming took off 6 bases at V and 3 bases at J, with 8 bases between the two ends. The length of the CDR3 is 11 residues. CDR3 amino acids: CSAKTYTEAFF. The CDR3 coding sequence is TGCAGTGCAAAGACATACACTGAAGCTTTCTTT.

This rearrangement joins TRBV9 to TRBJ2-7, with TRBD2 as a possible D gene (5 bases). Germline V gene data show CDR1 as SGDLS and CDR2 as YYNGEE. Trimming pared 5 bases from V and 0 bases from J, leaving 12 bases between. The CDR3 extends over 14 amino acids. CDR3 sequence: CASSDPGVSYEQYF. Here the CDR3 DNA reads TGTGCCAGCAGTGACCCCGGGGTCTCCTACGAGCAGTACTTC.

The chain joins TRBV5-4 to TRBJ2-3, with D possibly being TRBD2 (5 bases). The CDR3 extends over 14 amino acids. Deletions cut 4 bases from V and 6 bases from J, with 15 bases between. Germline V lookup: CDR1 SGHNT, CDR2 YYREEE (reference sequence). The CDR3 region is CASSPELAGDTQYF. CDR3 bases: TGTGCCAGCAGCCCCGAGCTAGCCGGGGATACGCAGTATTTT.

The genes are TRBV7-8 and TRBJ1-2, with D hard to call. Germline assignment: CDR1 SGHVS and CDR2 FQNEAQ. Deletions cut 1 base from V and 4 bases from J, with 7 bases between. This CDR3 spans 13 amino acids. The CDR3 sequence: CASSLGGFYGYTF. The DNA of the CDR3 is TGTGCCAGCAGCTTAGGGGGATTCTATGGCTACACCTTC. The full variable domain, with the rest looked up from reference TRBV7-8 and TRBJ1-2, is GAGVSQSPRYKVAKRGQDVALRCDPISGHVSLFWYQQALGQGPEFLTYFQNEAQLDKSGLPSDRFFAERPEGSVSTLKIQRTQQEDSAVYLCASSLGGFYGYTFGSGTRLTVV.

This rearrangement joins TRBV5-1 to TRBJ2-3; 11 nucleotides agree with TRBD2. CDR1 and CDR2 (germline): SGHRS, YFSETQ. The CDR3 covers 15 residues. V was pared by 5 bases and J by 5 bases, with 7 bases of the junction left unmatched. This CDR3 reads CASRALAGVRDTQYF. DNA of the CDR3: TGCGCCAGCAGAGCACTAGCGGGAGTACGAGATACGCAGTATTTT.

The chain is built from TRBV27 and TRBJ1-1, with D unresolved. Looked up from germline, CDR1 is MNHEY and CDR2 is SMNVEV (reference sequence). V lost 5 bases and J lost 0, with 10 bases in between. The CDR3 has 14 amino acids. CDR3 residues: CASSLTAMNTEAFF. CDR3 nucleotide sequence: TGTGCCAGCAGTCTCACCGCAATGAACACTGAAGCTTTCTTT.

The rearrangement joins TRBV2 to TRBJ2-6, with 10 bases aligning to TRBD1. Trimming removed 10 bases from V and 3 bases from J; junction bases left unmatched: 15. The CDR3 totals 18 residues. Looked up from germline, CDR1 is SNHLY and CDR2 is FYNNEI. CDR3 amino acids: CAIYVGGQGSYGANVLTF. The CDR3 bases are TGTGCCATATACGTGGGGGGACAGGGGTCTTATGGGGCCAACGTCCTGACTTTC.

The chain joins TRBV7-6 to TRBJ2-2; 11 bases are shared with TRBD2. V lost 3 bases, J lost 5 bases, and 11 bases stayed unmatched. The CDR3 spans 18 residues. In germline, CDR1 is SGHVS, CDR2 FNYEAQ. The CDR3 loop is CASSLASGRWAPTGELFF. DNA for the CDR3: TGTGCCAGCAGCTTGGCTAGCGGGAGGTGGGCCCCTACCGGGGAGCTGTTTTTT.

This chain uses TRBV7-3 with TRBJ2-2, with 8 bases that match TRBD2. CDR1 and CDR2 from the germline V gene are SGHTA and FQGTGA. The J segment lost 4 bases and the V segment lost 2 bases, leaving 9 bases of the junction unmatched. CDR3 size: 17 residues. CDR3 amino acids: CASSLGASGSGTGELFF. In DNA, the CDR3 is TGTGCCAGCAGCTTAGGAGCGAGCGGGAGTGGCACCGGGGAGCTGTTTTTT.

This clone occurred a few times. The rearrangement joins TRBV6-5 to TRBJ1-5, with D possibly matching TRBD1 (6 bases). The V and J ends lost 2 bases and 7 bases respectively, with 9 bases between them. Germline CDR1 and CDR2: MNHEY and SVGAGI. This CDR3 has 13 amino acids. This chain's CDR3 is CASSYERGQPQHF. The CDR3 region has the DNA TGTGCCAGCAGTTACGAGAGGGGGCAGCCCCAGCATTTT.

The V call is TRBV11-2, the J call TRBJ1-2; TRBD1 is a possible D gene (5 bases). V was clipped by 7 bases and J by 4 bases, with 16 bases between them. The CDR3 extends over 14 amino acids. CDR1 is SGHAT, CDR2 FQNNGV, per germline. The CDR3 coding sequence is TGTGCCAGCAACCCTATCCGGGGCTTCTATGGCTACACCTTC. Its protein is CASNPIRGFYGYTF.

This clone was seen a handful of times. The chain is built from TRBV9 and TRBJ1-4; 10 bases align to TRBD1. This CDR3 region has 15 residues. Trimming cost V 2 bases and J 2 bases; bases outside gene matches: 0. Germline lookup yields CDR1 SGDLS and CDR2 YYNGEE. The CDR3 DNA reads as TGTGCCAGCAGCGTGGGACAGGGGACTAATGAAAAACTGTTTTTT. As protein: CASSVGQGTNEKLFF. Combining the CDR3 with reference TRBV9 and TRBJ1-4 gives the whole variable domain DSGVTQTPKHLITATGQRVTLRCSPRSGDLSVYWYQQSLDQGLQFLIQYYNGEERAKGNILERFSAQQFPDLHSELNLSSLELGDSALYFCASSVGQGTNEKLFFGSGTQLSVL.

CDR3 DNA: TGTGCCAGCACGTCAGGGGGACGAACTGAAGCTTTCTTT. It encodes CASTSGGRTEAFF. V and J are TRBV3-1 (or the pseudogene TRBV3-2) and TRBJ1-1; 7 bases align to TRBD1. V dropped 7 bases and J dropped 5; count of bases not matched to a gene: 7. This CDR3 is built from 13 residues. The V gene's germline CDR1 is LGHDT and CDR2 YNNKEL (reference sequence).